This TCR beta chain was profiled in a study of cytomegalovirus exposure and HLA in healthy donors. The wider study: Membership in the Caucasian-associated ancestry cluster was found for 75% to 90% of nearly 400 genotyped donors.

PCR involved 60 Vbeta and 13 Jbeta primers. Clones were read by immunoSEQ multiplex PCR, and TCRdb kept only the in-frame ones, dropping some. The table lists 95,000 to 100,000 clones, about 70% of them singletons. Sequencing was carried out using PBMCs. This receptor was obtained from a woman aged 40-49 years in good health and CMV-seronegative.

In nucleotides, the CDR3 is TGTGCCAGCAGCTTAGAGGCGGGAGGTGGGTACGAGCAGTACTTC. Protein sequence: CASSLEAGGGYEQYF. The chain uses TRBV7-3 and TRBJ2-7, with 8 nucleotides matching TRBD2. The germline V gene has CDR1 SGHTA and CDR2 FQGTGA. The ends lost 2 bases at V and 4 bases at J; junction bases unmatched: 7. The CDR3 is made up of 15 amino acids.